The sequence of this T cell receptor beta chain was determined in a study of OX40 agonist ivuxolimab in advanced cancers. Study context: Participants averaged 60 years of age (range 23 to 79) and were around 83% male. Past anti-PD-1, anti-PD-L1 or anti-CTLA-4 therapy was accepted, and 40% to 45% had received some.

Patients with autoimmune history or systemic immunosuppression were excluded. Blood sampling was done at baseline, cycle 4 day 1, and cycle 7 day 1. The table came from immunoSEQ multiplex PCR; TCRdb's copy has only in-frame clones and leaves some out. Of around 62,000 clones listed, approximately 89% were seen once; the top ten hold about 1%. The CDR3 is 13 amino acids. The germline V gene encodes CDR1 MNHNS and CDR2 SASEGT. V was shortened by 6 bases and J by 2 bases, with 10 bases between the two germline ends. The V gene is TRBV6-1, the J gene TRBJ1-2, with D unclear. Sequencing used CD4+ or CD8+ T cells sorted from blood, obtained in a trial of the OX40 agonist ivuxolimab. This TCR derives from an adult with an advanced solid tumor such as melanoma, head and neck, liver or kidney cancer. For the CDR3, the DNA is TGTGCCAGCAGACACACAGAGAACTATGGCTACACCTTC. This encodes CASRHTENYGYTF.